Shown below are 25 T cell receptor beta chains from a single sample sequenced in a study of technical replicates of blood from a handful of donors. Using immunoSEQ multiplex PCR, the repertoire was profiled, and TCRdb retains in-frame clones only, with some absent. Here the sample spans about 97,000 clones, about 95% being singletons. Sequencing was done on a sample of T cells isolated from PBMCs. Receptor source: a human donor in good health.

V is TRBV19 and J is TRBJ1-2, with TRBD1 matching 8 bases. After removal of 9 bases from V and 7 bases from J, the junction contained 7 bases not matched to a gene. The germline gives CDR1 LNHDA, CDR2 SQIVND (reference sequence). This CDR3 spans 12 amino acids. The CDR3: CASQGQGIGYTF. The CDR3 bases are TGTGCCAGCCAAGGACAGGGAATTGGCTACACCTTC.

V usage is TRBV5-8 and J usage is TRBJ2-7, with D possibly matching TRBD2 (6 bases). CDR1 is SGHTS and CDR2 is YDEGEE in the germline V gene. This CDR3 comprises 12 residues. Trimming stripped 5 bases from V and 6 bases from J, with 12 bases between. The CDR3 DNA reads as TGTGCCAGCAGGAAGACTAGTCCCGAGCAGTACTTC. Amino acid sequence: CASRKTSPEQYF.

V gene TRBV5-1 combines with J gene TRBJ2-7, with 11 positions matching TRBD1. Trimming took 5 bases from V and 3 from J; bases not matched to a gene: 7. The germline CDR1 and CDR2 sequences are SGHRS and YFSETQ. The CDR3 contains 15 residues. Written as DNA, the CDR3 is TGCGCCAGCAGGACCGGGACAGGGGGATACTACGAGCAGTACTTC. This sequence encodes CASRTGTGGYYEQYF.

The chain has TRBV30 and TRBJ2-7; 8 nucleotides match TRBD1. CDR1 is GTSNPN and CDR2 is SVGIG in the germline V gene (reference sequence). J was trimmed by 2 bases and V by 2 bases; bases with no gene match: 5. CDR3 length: 14 residues. CDR3 in DNA: TGTGCCTGGAGTATTGGACAGGGACCCTACGAGCAGTACTTC. This sequence encodes CAWSIGQGPYEQYF.

The rearrangement links TRBV6-5 to TRBJ2-7, with D tentatively TRBD2 (5 bases). This CDR3 spans 12 amino acids. V lost 6 bases to trimming and J lost 3 bases, with 9 bases between them. Germline V gene data show CDR1 as MNHEY and CDR2 as SVGAGI. CDR3 in amino acids: CASSLGGYEQYF. CDR3 sequence (DNA): TGTGCCAGCAGCCTAGGAGGCTACGAGCAGTACTTC.

CDR3 in amino acids: CASSLTPVGRENTGELFF. Here the CDR3 DNA reads TGTGCCAGCAGCTTGACGCCCGTGGGCAGGGAGAACACCGGGGAGCTGTTTTTT. The chain employs TRBV5-5 and TRBJ2-2; D possibly corresponds to TRBD1 (5 bases). The V gene's germline CDR1 is SGHKS and CDR2 YYEKEE (reference sequence). Trimming stripped 1 base from V and 1 base from J, with 17 bases between. The CDR3 runs to 18 residues.

V is TRBV7-8 and J is TRBJ2-4, with 10 positions matching TRBD2. The germline V gene has CDR1 SGHVS and CDR2 FQNEAQ. The CDR3 spans 14 residues. After removal of 6 bases from V and 8 bases from J, the junction contained 7 bases not matched to a gene. The DNA for the CDR3 is TGTGCCAGCAGGCTAGCGGGAGTAGTGGACATTCAGTACTTC. Protein sequence: CASRLAGVVDIQYF.

The chain carries TRBV4-1 and TRBJ2-7, with 8 bases fitting TRBD1. CDR1 and CDR2 from the germline V gene are MGHRA and YSYEKL. This CDR3 has 16 amino acids. Trimming at V came to 4 bases and at J to 6 bases, leaving 14 bases not matched to a gene. The CDR3 region is CASSLHADRVGAEQYF. The CDR3 DNA reads as TGCGCCAGCAGCCTCCACGCGGACAGGGTAGGCGCCGAGCAGTACTTC.

The chain joins TRBV5-6 to TRBJ2-7; no clear D. The CDR3 loop spans 15 amino acids. The germline gives CDR1 SGHDT, CDR2 YYEEEE. V lost 6 bases to trimming and J lost 0 bases, with 16 bases between them. The CDR3 sequence: CASTTGPLFSYEQYF. In nucleotides, the CDR3 is TGTGCCAGCACGACGGGTCCACTATTCTCCTACGAGCAGTACTTC.

The V call is TRBV5-1, the J call TRBJ2-7, with TRBD2 matching 13 bases. This CDR3 region has 17 residues. With 1 base clipped from V and 5 bases from J, the junction kept 9 bases outside the gene matches. The V gene's germline CDR1 is SGHRS and CDR2 YFSETQ. The CDR3 loop reads CASSLKLAGGPGNEQYF. In DNA, the CDR3 is TGCGCCAGCAGCTTGAAACTAGCGGGAGGGCCGGGGAACGAGCAGTACTTC.

The chain couples TRBV13 to TRBJ2-3; D might be TRBD1 (6 bases). V lost 5 bases to trimming and J lost 3 bases, with 18 bases between them. The CDR3 is made up of 16 amino acids. The germline V gene has CDR1 PRHDT and CDR2 FYEKMQ (reference sequence). The chain's CDR3 is CASSAEGGVYTDTQYF. Here the CDR3 DNA reads TGTGCCAGCAGCGCGGAAGGGGGAGTTTATACAGATACGCAGTATTTT.

This clone was recorded only once. This chain links TRBV5-1 with TRBJ2-1; maybe TRBD1 (5 bases). The V gene lost 0 bases and the J gene lost 2 bases, with 6 bases spanning the gap. In germline, CDR1 is SGHRS, CDR2 YFSETQ. This CDR3 is built from 14 residues. CDR3 loop: CASSLEGPYNEQFF. CDR3 coding DNA: TGCGCCAGCAGCTTGGAGGGGCCCTACAATGAGCAGTTCTTC.

This clone was picked up one time. V gene TRBV25-1 combines with J gene TRBJ2-1; D unresolved. CDR1 and CDR2 from the germline V gene are MGHDK and SYGVNS. The V and J ends lost 1 base and 4 bases respectively, with 14 bases between them. The CDR3 sequence is 16 residues long. The CDR3, as DNA: TGTGCCAGCAGTGAATTAAATGCAGCGCGATACAATGAGCAGTTCTTC. It encodes CASSELNAARYNEQFF.

There are a few counts of this clone. The CDR3 region is CARWTGEAFF. The CDR3 region has the DNA TGTGCCAGGTGGACAGGGGAGGCTTTCTTT. The chain carries TRBV2 and TRBJ1-1; 9 bases map to TRBD1. CDR3 length: 10 amino acids. V trimming: 9 bases; J trimming: 11 bases; junction bases outside the gene matches: 4. Germline V lookup: CDR1 SNHLY, CDR2 FYNNEI.

The chain employs TRBV5-6 and TRBJ1-5; possible D gene TRBD1, 6 bases. This CDR3 is 16 amino acids long. The V gene's germline CDR1 is SGHDT and CDR2 YYEEEE. V lost 4 bases to trimming and J lost 1 base, with 15 bases between them. CDR3 bases: TGTGCCAGCAGCCATTTACAGGGAGGGAGCAATCAGCCCCAGCATTTT. The encoded protein is CASSHLQGGSNQPQHF.

This clone occurred once. The chain has TRBV18 and TRBJ2-3; TRBD2 agrees at 9 bases. CDR1 and CDR2 from the germline V gene are KGHSH and LQKENI. The ends lost 1 base at V and 6 bases at J; junction bases unmatched: 8. The CDR3 has 16 residues. The CDR3 region is CASSPQLAGPPDTQYF. The CDR3 coding sequence is TGTGCCAGCTCACCACAACTAGCGGGTCCCCCCGATACGCAGTATTTT.

The chain recombines TRBV14 with TRBJ1-2; D remains ambiguous. Germline values: CDR1 SGHDN, CDR2 FVKESK. The CDR3 is made up of 15 amino acids. Trimming stripped 3 bases from V and 2 bases from J, with 13 bases between. CDR3 coding DNA: TGTGCCAGCAGCCAGGCGGGAGTGAGGAACTATGGCTACACCTTC. Translating it yields CASSQAGVRNYGYTF.

The chain employs TRBV5-4 and TRBJ2-7; the match to TRBD1 covers 8 bases. J was trimmed by 0 bases and V by 9 bases; bases with no gene match: 5. The CDR3 runs 13 residues. Germline V gene sequence: CDR1 SGHNT, CDR2 YYREEE (reference sequence). CDR3 sequence: CATGTGISYEQYF. The CDR3 nucleotides are TGTGCCACGGGGACAGGAATCTCCTACGAGCAGTACTTC.

V gene TRBV27 combines with J gene TRBJ2-1; a possible D gene is TRBD2 (5 bases). This CDR3 is 17 amino acids long. Deletions cut 3 bases from V and 7 bases from J, with 22 bases between. In germline, CDR1 is MNHEY, CDR2 SMNVEV (reference sequence). The CDR3 sequence is CASSFSLRRSGSNEQFF. CDR3 DNA: TGTGCCAGCAGTTTTTCCCTACGGCGGAGCGGTTCGAATGAGCAGTTCTTC.

This sequence joins TRBV19 and TRBJ1-1; D is undetermined. Germline V gene data show CDR1 as LNHDA and CDR2 as SQIVND (reference sequence). The CDR3 runs to 14 residues. V lost 5 bases to trimming and J lost 2 bases, with 12 bases between them. The DNA for the CDR3 is TGTGCCAGTAGTTTCTTGGGAGTCAACACTGAAGCTTTCTTT. It is translated as CASSFLGVNTEAFF.

This clone was recorded once. CDR3 amino acids: CASPPIPRRTGELFF. The CDR3, as DNA: TGTGCCAGCCCCCCGATCCCTAGACGTACCGGGGAGCTGTTTTTT. The chain carries TRBV5-8 and TRBJ2-2; D is ambiguous. V lost 7 bases and J 5 bases, leaving 18 bases between the germline ends. Germline CDR1 and CDR2: SGHTS and YDEGEE. The CDR3 runs 15 residues.

The rearrangement joins TRBV28 to TRBJ2-7, with D perhaps TRBD2 (6 bases). The CDR3 sequence is 14 residues long. The V gene lost 3 bases and the J gene lost 3 bases, with 12 bases spanning the gap. Germline V gene data show CDR1 as MDHEN and CDR2 as SYDVKM. The CDR3 protein is CASSFALANYEQYF. The DNA for the CDR3 is TGTGCCAGCAGTTTTGCTCTAGCGAACTACGAGCAGTACTTC.

V usage is TRBV4-3 and J usage is TRBJ2-1, with a tentative D call TRBD1 (6 bases). Looked up from germline, CDR1 is LGHNA and CDR2 is YSLEER. Deletions cut 3 bases from V and 10 bases from J, with 13 bases between. The CDR3 covers 13 residues. The CDR3 DNA reads as TGCGCCAGCAGCCAGGACAGAACCCTAGAGCAGTTCTTC. Encoded protein: CASSQDRTLEQFF.

V gene TRBV6-5 combines with J gene TRBJ2-3; 7 bases are a match to TRBD2. The CDR3 has 14 residues. The V gene end was trimmed by 4 bases and the J gene end by 0 bases; junction bases not matched to a gene: 1. In germline, CDR1 is MNHEY, CDR2 SVGAGI. DNA for the CDR3: TGTGCCAGCAGTTCTAGCGGTAGCACAGATACGCAGTATTTT. Amino acids: CASSSSGSTDTQYF.

V is TRBV30 and J is TRBJ1-3; possibly TRBD1 for D (6 bases). CDR1 is GTSNPN and CDR2 is SVGIG in the germline V gene (reference sequence). Trimming stripped 0 bases from V and 7 bases from J, with 13 bases between. The length of the CDR3 is 14 residues. DNA for the CDR3: TGTGCCTGGAGTGTAAATAGGGGGATTAACACCATATATTTT. Its translation is CAWSVNRGINTIYF.